This T cell receptor beta chain was sequenced in a study of shared clonotypes between healthy human individuals. The wider study: Each donor's CD4 naive and CD4 memory cells filled three plates apiece, CD8 naive two, and CD8 memory one. Study-wide results and caveats: Some naive CD4 clonotypes, roughly 5%, turned up in common across several donors. Non-shared clonotypes showed lower generation probabilities than clonotypes common to all four donors.

CDR3 length equals 14 residues. Trimming cost V 4 bases and J 5 bases, with 13 bases left between them. The germline V gene encodes CDR1 MDHEN and CDR2 SYDVKM. Several immunoSEQ plates received, in even portions, the genomic DNA of each subset. The table came from immunoSEQ multiplex PCR; TCRdb's copy has only in-frame clones and leaves some out. Counted here are some 300,000 clones, less than 85% occurring once; the ten biggest clones make up 10%. This clone has a single count. Its antigen is unidentified. The TCR sequence derives from a man aged 30 to 45 in good health. The rearrangement joins TRBV28 to TRBJ2-3; D is unresolved. Sequenced input: memory CD4+ T cells sorted from blood. Subset reported: CD45RA-negative fraction. For the CDR3, the DNA is TGTGCCAGCAGTTCGCCCCCCGCAGGAGATACGCAGTATTTT. Its translation: CASSSPPAGDTQYF.